The rows below give T cell receptor beta chains drawn from one sample of a study of blood T cell repertoires in COVID-19. Data came from immunoSEQ multiplex PCR; TCRdb stores just in-frame clones and leaves some out. Of roughly 210,000 clones in the sample, about nine tenths are singletons; the top ten hold about 1.7%. Sequences were obtained from peripheral blood. The origin of the receptors is a man in his 70s with acute or convalescent COVID-19. Both conserved end residues are trimmed from each CDR3.

>TRBJ2-2|14|TRBV5-5
ASSLAIGQGTGELF
>TRBJ2-5|10|TRBV11-2
ASSLNRETQY
>TRBJ2-7|11|TRBV29-1
SVGGRLTYEQY
>TRBJ1-2|12|TRBV6-5
ASSPQGQGASYT
>TRBJ1-1|13|TRBV19
ASSISSGPRTEAF
>TRBJ1-3|13|TRBV7-2
ASSPQTGSGNTIY
>TRBJ2-3|14|TRBV19
ASSEWERRGSDTQY
>TRBJ2-7|15|TRBV6-2/TRBV6-3
ASSYSSGTGVRFEQY
>TRBJ1-1|13|TRBV29-1
SLYRDRGPLTEAF
>TRBJ2-2|13|TRBV6-5
ASTPGGGASGELF
>TRBJ2-1|13|TRBV2
ASSGLAGAYNEQF
>TRBJ2-1|12|TRBV5-1
ASRLGQATGEQF
>TRBJ2-6|13|TRBV19
ASSIELSGANVLT
>TRBJ2-3|14|TRBV30
AWSGAGVLFTDTQY
>TRBJ2-3|13|TRBV4-1
ASSQGFSGTDTQY
>TRBJ1-1|11|TRBV10-2
ASRAGGNTEAF
>TRBJ2-5|14|TRBV9
ASSVLVGQGLETQY
>TRBJ1-6|11|TRBV19
ASWDRVNSPLH
>TRBJ1-1|10|TRBV7-9
ASSLVRGEAF
>TRBJ2-3|12|TRBV29-1
SVVTSGRPDTQY
>TRBJ2-7|13|TRBV7-3
ASSPGTGLPYEQY
>TRBJ2-7|15|TRBV6-2/TRBV6-3
ASSYSAGTQSSYEQY
>TRBJ2-7|11|TRBV6-5
ASRAPGDSEQY
>TRBJ1-1|12|TRBV18
ASSHREVNTEAF
>TRBJ1-1|11|TRBV30
AWAQGMNTEAF
>TRBJ2-1|13|TRBV7-9
ASSLIAGVGNEQF
>TRBJ2-3|15|TRBV28
ASSSPSGTSGTDTQY
>TRBJ2-7|12|TRBV6-5
ASNQASSRHEQY
>TRBJ2-6|12|TRBV9
ASSVLSGANVLT
>TRBJ2-1|13|TRBV2
ASSRSGGSYNEQF
>TRBJ1-2|12|TRBV27
ASSKTGGNYGYT
>TRBJ1-1|11|TRBV28
ASSLNRRFKAF
>TRBJ2-3|13|TRBV2
ASSILQGTRDTQY
>TRBJ2-1|13|TRBV7-3
ASRTGESSYNEQF
>TRBJ1-2|13|TRBV15
ATSRGGAEHYGYT
>TRBJ2-2|12|TRBV2
ASKDTTATGELF
>TRBJ2-6|17|TRBV18
ASSPDERGQGVGANVLT
>TRBJ1-6|13|TRBV7-3
ASSSTGGSGSPLH
>TRBJ1-4|9|TRBV28
ATHGSGKLF
>TRBJ2-3|13|TRBV2
ASSGDFSSTDTQY
>TRBJ1-5|14|TRBV2
ASSITGARSNQPQH
>TRBJ2-5|12|TRBV5-5
ASSSNSGGETQY
>TRBJ2-2|13|TRBV7-2
ASSFRFGGTGELF
>TRBJ2-7|11|TRBV27
ASSSQGGGEQY
>TRBJ2-7|13|TRBV9
ASSVGSGSSYEQY
>TRBJ2-1|13|TRBV7-2
ASSLAVRVYNEQF
>TRBJ1-2|10|TRBV10-3
AISEWRYGYT
>TRBJ2-7|12|TRBV19
ASSPRQGTDEQY
>TRBJ2-7|12|TRBV3-1/TRBV3-2
ASSRTALQGEQY
>TRBJ2-1|14|TRBV24-1
ATSDKTASSYNEQF
>TRBJ1-1|12|TRBV3-1/TRBV3-2
ASSQDRTGERAF
>TRBJ1-1|13|TRBV6-5
ASSTSGQPRTEAF
>TRBJ1-4|12|TRBV28
ASSNRGLGEKLF